This T cell receptor beta chain was sequenced in a study of cytomegalovirus exposure and HLA in healthy donors. The study's findings and limits: Apparent HLA restriction characterized most CMV-associated TCR beta chains in a later analysis. Accounts indicate the classifier identified cytomegalovirus status with strong specificity and sensitivity.

Primers for the PCR totalled 60 Vbeta and 13 Jbeta. Assay: immunoSEQ multiplex PCR; the TCRdb copy retains only in-frame clones and omits some. The sample lists 190,000 or so clones; 79% were seen once. The V and J ends lost 3 bases and 7 bases, in that order; junction bases with no gene match: 9. Looked up from germline, CDR1 is LGHNA and CDR2 is YSLEER. The CDR3 is 17 amino acids. Concerning this clone itself: As yet, its antigen is unknown.

The receptor's source is a girl between 10 and 17 years old in good health and CMV-seropositive. Sequencing input: PBMCs. The V and J genes are TRBV4-3 and TRBJ2-5; 15 bases agree with TRBD2. The CDR3 loop reads CASSQGTSGGTHGTQYF. Written as DNA, the CDR3 is TGCGCCAGCAGCCAGGGGACTAGCGGGGGGACACATGGGACCCAGTACTTC.